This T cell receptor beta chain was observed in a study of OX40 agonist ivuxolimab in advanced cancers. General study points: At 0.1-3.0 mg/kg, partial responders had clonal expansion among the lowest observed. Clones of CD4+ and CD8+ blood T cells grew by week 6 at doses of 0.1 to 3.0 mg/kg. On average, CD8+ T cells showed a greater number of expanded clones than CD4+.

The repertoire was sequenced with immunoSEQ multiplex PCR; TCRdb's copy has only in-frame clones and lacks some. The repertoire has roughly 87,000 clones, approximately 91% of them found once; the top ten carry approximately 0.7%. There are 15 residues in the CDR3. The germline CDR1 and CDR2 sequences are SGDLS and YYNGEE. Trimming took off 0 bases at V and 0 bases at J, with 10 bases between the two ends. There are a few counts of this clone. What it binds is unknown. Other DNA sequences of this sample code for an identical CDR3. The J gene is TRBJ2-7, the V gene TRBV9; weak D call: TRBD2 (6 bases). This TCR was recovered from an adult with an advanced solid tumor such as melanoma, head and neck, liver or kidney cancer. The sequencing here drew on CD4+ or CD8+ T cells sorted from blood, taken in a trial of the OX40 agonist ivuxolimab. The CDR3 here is CASSVGLASSYEQYF. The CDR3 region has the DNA TGTGCCAGCAGCGTAGGTCTAGCGAGCTCCTACGAGCAGTACTTC.